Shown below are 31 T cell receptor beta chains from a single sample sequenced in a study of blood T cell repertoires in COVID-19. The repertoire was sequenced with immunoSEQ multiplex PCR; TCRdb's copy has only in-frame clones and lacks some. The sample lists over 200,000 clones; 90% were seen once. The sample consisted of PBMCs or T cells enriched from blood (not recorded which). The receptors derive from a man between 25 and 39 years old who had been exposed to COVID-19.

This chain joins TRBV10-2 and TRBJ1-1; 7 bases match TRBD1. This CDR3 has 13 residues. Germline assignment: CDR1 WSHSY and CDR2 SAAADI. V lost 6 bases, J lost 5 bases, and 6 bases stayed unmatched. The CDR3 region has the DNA TGCGCCAGCAGGGACAGGTCGGGGACTGAAGCTTTCTTT. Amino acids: CASRDRSGTEAFF.

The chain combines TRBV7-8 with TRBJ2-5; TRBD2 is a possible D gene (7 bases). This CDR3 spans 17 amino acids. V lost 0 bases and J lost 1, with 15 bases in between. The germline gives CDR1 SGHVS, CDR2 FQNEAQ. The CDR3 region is CASSLAGGGPFQETQYF. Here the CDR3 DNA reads TGTGCCAGCAGCTTAGCAGGGGGGGGACCGTTCCAAGAGACCCAGTACTTC. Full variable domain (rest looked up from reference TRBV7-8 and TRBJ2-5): GAGVSQSPRYKVAKRGQDVALRCDPISGHVSLFWYQQALGQGPEFLTYFQNEAQLDKSGLPSDRFFAERPEGSVSTLKIQRTQQEDSAVYLCASSLAGGGPFQETQYFGPGTRLLVL.

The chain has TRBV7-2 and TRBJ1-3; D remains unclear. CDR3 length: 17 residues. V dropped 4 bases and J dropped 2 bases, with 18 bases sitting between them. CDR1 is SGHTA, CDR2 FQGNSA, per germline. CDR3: CASSWSLLSGAGNTIYF. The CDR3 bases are TGTGCCAGCAGCTGGAGCCTTCTAAGTGGAGCTGGAAACACCATATATTTT.

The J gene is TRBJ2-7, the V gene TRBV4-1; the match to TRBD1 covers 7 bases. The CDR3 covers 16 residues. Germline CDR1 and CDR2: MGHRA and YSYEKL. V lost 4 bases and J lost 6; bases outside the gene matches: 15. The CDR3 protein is CASSLLTTGEGSEQYF. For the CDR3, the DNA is TGCGCCAGCAGCCTATTAACTACAGGGGAAGGATCCGAGCAGTACTTC.

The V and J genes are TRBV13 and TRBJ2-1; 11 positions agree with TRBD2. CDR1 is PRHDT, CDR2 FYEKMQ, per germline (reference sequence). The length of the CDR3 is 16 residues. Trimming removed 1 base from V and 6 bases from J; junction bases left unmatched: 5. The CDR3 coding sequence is TGTGCCAGCAGCTTAGTCTCTAGCGGGGGGATCAATGAGCAGTTCTTC. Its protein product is CASSLVSSGGINEQFF. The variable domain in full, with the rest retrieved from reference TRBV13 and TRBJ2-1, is AAGVIQSPRHLIKEKRETATLKCYPIPRHDTVYWYQQGPGQDPQFLISFYEKMQSDKGSIPDRFSAQQFSDYHSELNMSSLELGDSALYFCASSLVSSGGINEQFFGPGTRLTVL.

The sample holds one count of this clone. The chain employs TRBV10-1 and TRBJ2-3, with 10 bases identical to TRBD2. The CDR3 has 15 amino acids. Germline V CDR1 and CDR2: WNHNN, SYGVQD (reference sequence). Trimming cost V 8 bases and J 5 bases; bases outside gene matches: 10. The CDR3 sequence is CASSQSGGAQDTQYF. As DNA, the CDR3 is TGCGCCAGCTCCCAAAGCGGGGGGGCCCAAGATACGCAGTATTTT.

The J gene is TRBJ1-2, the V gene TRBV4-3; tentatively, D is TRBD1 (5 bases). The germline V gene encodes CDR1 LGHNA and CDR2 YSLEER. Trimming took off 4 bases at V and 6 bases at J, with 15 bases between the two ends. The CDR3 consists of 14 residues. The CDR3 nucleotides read TGCGCCAGCAGCCCAGGGCGGGCGGGGAATGGCTACACCTTC. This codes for CASSPGRAGNGYTF.

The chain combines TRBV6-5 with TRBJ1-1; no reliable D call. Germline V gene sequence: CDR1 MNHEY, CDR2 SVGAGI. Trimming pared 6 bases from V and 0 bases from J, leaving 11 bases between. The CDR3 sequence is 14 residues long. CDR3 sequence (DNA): TGTGCCAGCAGCACTCCCACCATGAACACTGAAGCTTTCTTT. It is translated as CASSTPTMNTEAFF.

The DNA of the CDR3 is TGTGCCAGCAGCTCCTCGGGACTAGTGAGAGAGACCCAGTACTTC. Encoded protein: CASSSSGLVRETQYF. V usage is TRBV7-2 and J usage is TRBJ2-5, with 8 bases identical to TRBD2. The junction had 8 bases not matched to a gene; V was cut back by 4 bases and J by 4 bases. Germline values: CDR1 SGHTA, CDR2 FQGNSA. CDR3 size: 15 residues. The whole variable domain, filled in from reference TRBV7-2 and TRBJ2-5, reads GAGVSQSPSNKVTEKGKDVELRCDPISGHTALYWYRQSLGQGLEFLIYFQGNSAPDKSGLPSDRFSAERTGGSVSTLTIQRTQQEDSAVYLCASSSSGLVRETQYFGPGTRLLVL.

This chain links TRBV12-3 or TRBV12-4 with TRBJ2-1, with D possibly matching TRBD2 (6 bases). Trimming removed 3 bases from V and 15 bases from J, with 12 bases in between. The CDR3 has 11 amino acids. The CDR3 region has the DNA TGTGCCAGCAGTTTCGGCGGGGAAGGGTTCTTC. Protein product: CASSFGGEGFF.

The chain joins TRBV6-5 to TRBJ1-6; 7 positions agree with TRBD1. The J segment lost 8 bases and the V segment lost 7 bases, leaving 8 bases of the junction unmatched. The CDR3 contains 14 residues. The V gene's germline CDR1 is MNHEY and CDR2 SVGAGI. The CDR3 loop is CASKVGRGDSPLHF. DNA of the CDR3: TGTGCCAGCAAAGTGGGCAGGGGGGATTCACCCCTCCACTTT.

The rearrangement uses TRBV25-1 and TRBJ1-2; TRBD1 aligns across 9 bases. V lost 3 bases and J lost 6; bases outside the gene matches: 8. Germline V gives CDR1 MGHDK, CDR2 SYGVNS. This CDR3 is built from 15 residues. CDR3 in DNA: TGTGCCAGCAGTGATCGGGACAGGGCGAGGCATGGCTACACCTTC. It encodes CASSDRDRARHGYTF.

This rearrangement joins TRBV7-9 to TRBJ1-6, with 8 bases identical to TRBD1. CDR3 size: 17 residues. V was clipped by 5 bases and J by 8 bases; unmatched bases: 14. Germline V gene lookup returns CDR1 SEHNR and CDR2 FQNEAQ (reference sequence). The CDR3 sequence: CASSAPWTGFSHSPLHF. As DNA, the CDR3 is TGTGCCAGCAGCGCTCCTTGGACAGGGTTCTCCCATTCACCCCTCCACTTT.

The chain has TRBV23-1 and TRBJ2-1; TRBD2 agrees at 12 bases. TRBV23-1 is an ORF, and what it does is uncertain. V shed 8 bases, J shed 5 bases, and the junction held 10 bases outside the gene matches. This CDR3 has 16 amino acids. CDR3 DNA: TGCGCCAGCCCCCGGGTGCTAGCGGGGGGGAACAATGAGCAGTTCTTC. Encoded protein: CASPRVLAGGNNEQFF.

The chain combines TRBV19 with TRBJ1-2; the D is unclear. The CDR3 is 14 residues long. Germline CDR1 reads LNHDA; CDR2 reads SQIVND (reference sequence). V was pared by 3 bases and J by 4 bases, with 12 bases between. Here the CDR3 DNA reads TGTGCCAGTAGTATCGGAGGGAGAGGCTATGGCTACACCTTC. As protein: CASSIGGRGYGYTF.

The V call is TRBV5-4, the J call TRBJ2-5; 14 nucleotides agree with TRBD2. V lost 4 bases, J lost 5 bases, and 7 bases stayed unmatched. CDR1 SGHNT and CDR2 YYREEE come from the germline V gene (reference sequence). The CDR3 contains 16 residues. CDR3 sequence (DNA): TGTGCCAGCAGCCTGCCGCGACTAGCGGGGGGGGAGACCCAGTACTTC. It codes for CASSLPRLAGGETQYF.

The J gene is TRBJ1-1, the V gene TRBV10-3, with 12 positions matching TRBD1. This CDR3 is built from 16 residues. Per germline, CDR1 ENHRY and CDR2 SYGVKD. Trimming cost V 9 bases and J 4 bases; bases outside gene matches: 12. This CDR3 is CAMGGTGGTPGTEAFF. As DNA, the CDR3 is TGTGCCATGGGAGGGACAGGGGGCACCCCCGGCACTGAAGCTTTCTTT.

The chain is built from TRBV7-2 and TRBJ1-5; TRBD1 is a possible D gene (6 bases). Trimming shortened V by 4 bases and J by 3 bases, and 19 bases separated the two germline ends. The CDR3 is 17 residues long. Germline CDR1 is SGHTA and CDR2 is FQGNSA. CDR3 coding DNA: TGTGCCAGCAGCTCCGGGGGGCAGTGGAAATTCAATCAGCCCCAGCATTTT. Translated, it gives CASSSGGQWKFNQPQHF.

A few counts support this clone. CDR3 sequence reads: CASTRGAPGQGTELGGYTF. The DNA for the CDR3 is TGTGCCAGTACCCGCGGAGCCCCAGGACAGGGGACTGAGTTAGGTGGCTACACCTTC. The chain combines TRBV19 with TRBJ1-2; 9 bases align to TRBD1. CDR1 is LNHDA, CDR2 SQIVND, per germline (reference sequence). The junction had 25 bases not matched to a gene; V was cut back by 7 bases and J by 7 bases. The CDR3 totals 19 residues.

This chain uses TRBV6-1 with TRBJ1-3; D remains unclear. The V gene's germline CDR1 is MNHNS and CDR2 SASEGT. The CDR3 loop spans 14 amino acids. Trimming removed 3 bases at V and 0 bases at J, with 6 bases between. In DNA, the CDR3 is TGTGCCAGCAGTGACCCCGTCTCTGGAAACACCATATATTTT. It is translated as CASSDPVSGNTIYF.

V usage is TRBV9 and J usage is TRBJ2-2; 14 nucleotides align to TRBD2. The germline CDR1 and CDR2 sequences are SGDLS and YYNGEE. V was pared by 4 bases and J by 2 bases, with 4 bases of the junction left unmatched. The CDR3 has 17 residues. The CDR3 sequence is CASSQTSGGANTGELFF. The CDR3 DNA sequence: TGTGCCAGCAGCCAGACTAGCGGGGGGGCCAACACCGGGGAGCTGTTTTTT.

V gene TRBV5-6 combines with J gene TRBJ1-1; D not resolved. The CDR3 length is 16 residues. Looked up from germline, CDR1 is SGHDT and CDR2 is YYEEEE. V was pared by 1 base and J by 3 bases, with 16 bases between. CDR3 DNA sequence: TGTGCCAGCAGCTTGAAACCCCACAGTGGATACACTGAAGCTTTCTTT. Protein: CASSLKPHSGYTEAFF.

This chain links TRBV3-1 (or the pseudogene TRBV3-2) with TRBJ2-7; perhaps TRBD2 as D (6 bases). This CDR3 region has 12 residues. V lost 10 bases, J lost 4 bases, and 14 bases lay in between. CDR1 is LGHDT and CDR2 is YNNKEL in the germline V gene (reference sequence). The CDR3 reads CATGWGEYEQYF. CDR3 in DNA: TGTGCCACCGGGTGGGGGGAGTACGAGCAGTACTTC.

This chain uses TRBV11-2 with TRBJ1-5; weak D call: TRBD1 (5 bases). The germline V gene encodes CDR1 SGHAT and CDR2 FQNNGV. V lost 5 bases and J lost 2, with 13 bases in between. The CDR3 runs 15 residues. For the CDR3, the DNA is TGTGCCAGCAGCCCAAGGGGTTACGGCAATCAGCCCCAGCATTTT. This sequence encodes CASSPRGYGNQPQHF.

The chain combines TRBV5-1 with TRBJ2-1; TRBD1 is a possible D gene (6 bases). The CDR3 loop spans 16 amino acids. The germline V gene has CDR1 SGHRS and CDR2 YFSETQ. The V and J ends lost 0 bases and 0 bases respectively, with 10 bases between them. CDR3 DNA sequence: TGCGCCAGCAGCTTGGGTCAGGGGAGCTCCTACAATGAGCAGTTCTTC. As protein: CASSLGQGSSYNEQFF.

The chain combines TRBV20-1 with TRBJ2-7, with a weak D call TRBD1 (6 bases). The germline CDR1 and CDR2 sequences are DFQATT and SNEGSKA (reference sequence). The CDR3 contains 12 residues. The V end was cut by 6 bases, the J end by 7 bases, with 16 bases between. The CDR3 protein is CSASSKGQEQYF. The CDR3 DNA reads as TGCAGTGCCAGTTCGAAGGGACAAGAGCAGTACTTC.

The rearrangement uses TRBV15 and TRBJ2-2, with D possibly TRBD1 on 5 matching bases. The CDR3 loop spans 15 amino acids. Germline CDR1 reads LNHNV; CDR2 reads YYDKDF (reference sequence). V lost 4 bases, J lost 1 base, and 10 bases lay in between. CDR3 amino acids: CATSIGDRNTGELFF. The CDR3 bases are TGTGCCACCAGCATAGGAGACAGGAACACCGGGGAGCTGTTTTTT.

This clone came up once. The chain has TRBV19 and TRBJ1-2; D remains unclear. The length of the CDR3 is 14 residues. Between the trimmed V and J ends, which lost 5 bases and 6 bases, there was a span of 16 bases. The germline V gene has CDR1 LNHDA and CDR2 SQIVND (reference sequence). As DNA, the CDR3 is TGTGCCAGTAGTGAACTAGACACACTCGATGGCTACACCTTC. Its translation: CASSELDTLDGYTF. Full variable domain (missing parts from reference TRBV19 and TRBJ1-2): DGGITQSPKYLFRKEGQNVTLSCEQNLNHDAMYWYRQDPGQGLRLIYYSQIVNDFQKGDIAEGYSVSREKKESFPLTVTSAQKNPTAFYLCASSELDTLDGYTFGSGTRLTVV.

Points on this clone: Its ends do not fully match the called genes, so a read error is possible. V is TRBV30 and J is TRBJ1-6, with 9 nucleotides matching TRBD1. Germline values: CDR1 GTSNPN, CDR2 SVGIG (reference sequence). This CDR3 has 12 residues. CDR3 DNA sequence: TGTGCCTGGAATCTTGAAGGGACAGGGATAATCTTT. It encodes CAWNLEGTGIIF.

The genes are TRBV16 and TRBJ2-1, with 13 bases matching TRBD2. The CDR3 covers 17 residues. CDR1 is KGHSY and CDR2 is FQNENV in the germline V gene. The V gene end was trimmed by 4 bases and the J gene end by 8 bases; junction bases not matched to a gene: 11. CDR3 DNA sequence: TGTGCCAGCAGCCTCAACGAACTAGCGGGGGGGCTGGATGAGCAGTTCTTC. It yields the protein CASSLNELAGGLDEQFF.

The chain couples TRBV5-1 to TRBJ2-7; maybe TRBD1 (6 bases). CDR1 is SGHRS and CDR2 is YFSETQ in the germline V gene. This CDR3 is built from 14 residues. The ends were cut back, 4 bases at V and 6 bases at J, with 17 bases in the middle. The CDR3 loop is CASSIQGGSSEQYF. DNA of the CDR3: TGCGCCAGCAGCATACAGGGTGGAAGCAGCGAGCAGTACTTC. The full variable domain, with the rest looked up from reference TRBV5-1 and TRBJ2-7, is KAGVTQTPRYLIKTRGQQVTLSCSPISGHRSVSWYQQTPGQGLQFLFEYFSETQRNKGNFPGRFSGRQFSNSRSEMNVSTLELGDSALYLCASSIQGGSSEQYFGPGTRLTVT.